Reported below is one T cell receptor beta chain. The repertoire was sequenced with immunoSEQ multiplex PCR; TCRdb's copy has only in-frame clones and lacks some. The repertoire holds 7,500 to 10,000 clones, with 95% to 98% as singletons. Cells defined as naive were viable CD3+CD4+ or CD3+CD8+ and CCR7+CD45RA+CD45RO-CD95-CD27+CD28+. The data derive from a study of T cells after posttransplantation cyclophosphamide. CDR1 and CDR2 from the germline V gene are MRHNA and SNTAGT. The CDR3 spans 13 residues. The V and J ends lost 0 bases and 7 bases respectively, with 9 bases between them. Sequencing was done on a sample of naive CD4+ T cells sorted from PBMCs. The chain links TRBV6-4 to TRBJ1-2; D is unresolved. This TCR was recovered from a woman between 55 and 75 years old in good health, CMV-negative, and a related stem cell transplant donor. CDR3 sequence reads: CASSDSAYSGYTF. CDR3 DNA: TGTGCCAGCAGTGACTCAGCGTACTCTGGCTACACCTTC.